This TCR beta chain was captured in a study of response to subunit inactivated influenza vaccine listed by TCRdb under 2018. At the level of the whole study: To follow how T cells responded to a trivalent subunit inactivated influenza vaccine, the researchers relied on deep quantitative profiling of the T cell receptor repertoire. What the authors observed across the whole study: The authors proposed that each seasonal influenza vaccination may bring in only a limited number of new T cells.

Note on this clonotype: What this receptor recognizes is not known. Base quality data are lacking; no much larger clone is found one base away.

For CDR1 and CDR2, the germline V gene lists SGHVS and FNYEAQ. The CDR3 starts with the cysteine, ends with the phenylalanine, and has 12 residues. Kept here is only the CDR3 DNA, which spans 36 bases and is read in frame from base 1. A distance of 13 bases separates the germline ends of V and J, which lose 1 base and 15 bases respectively. Library construction relied on RT-PCR. TCRdb names Illumina HiSeq 2500 as the instrument used. TCRdb reworked the public reads: Q25 trimming with fastp, MiXCR clone assembly, productive beta chains retained. All rows with the same CDR3 protein become a single entry with the most common DNA and genes. In all, the sample holds around 600,000 distinct CDR3 sequences, and roughly 12% of those were seen once. The ten largest make up more than 9.5% of the sample. These sequences were also reported in another study, on T cells expressing NK-cell markers. Looking at the second paper: TCR beta cDNA libraries were made by 5'RACE template switching that added a universal primer site and unique molecular identifiers. In sorted CD3+CD56+NKG2C+, CD3+CD56+NKG2C- and CD3+CD56-NKG2C+ T-cell subsets from about 8 donors, TCR beta-chain repertoires were profiled. Seven of the eight sequenced donors were HCMV-seropositive and one was HCMV-seronegative. In several experiments an anti-gammadeltaTCR antibody was added to restrict sorting to alphabetaTCR-expressing T cells. In over five donors, the dominant CD3+CD56+NKG2C+ clonotypes were found to rank among the top 10 CD8+ clonotypes and to make up about 1.0-7.0% of CD8+ T cells. Those dominant clonotypes were again the most abundant among CD3+CD56-NKG2C+ cells in several donors, at roughly 25-65%. It remained unclear whether the expanded NKG2C-expressing T cell clones were specific for HCMV antigens. All eight donors whose samples were sequenced were randomly selected healthy volunteers, three of them men and five women. HCMV serostatus was determined by detecting HCMV-specific IgG in serum with a commercial ELISA kit. Ficoll density gradient centrifugation was used to isolate peripheral blood mononuclear cells from blood. Bulk peripheral blood T-cell repertoires were additionally sequenced from unsorted PBMC for over 5 donors. Priming for cDNA synthesis came from the TCR beta constant segment, and two successive PCR amplification steps followed. The libraries were sequenced on Illumina HiSeq 2000/2500, MiSeq or NextSeq, producing 2 x 150 bp reads. Reads were demultiplexed and grouped by UMI with MIGEC, and clonotypes were assembled and quantified with MiTCR. To exclude erroneous sequences, only TCR cDNA sequences supported by at least two reads were retained. Downstream repertoire analysis used the tcR package, and clonotypes were matched across fractions by CDR3 nucleotide sequence plus V segment. VDJmatch was used to annotate antigen specificity against VDJdb, with one amino acid substitution in CDR3 allowed.

Specimen: PBMCs from blood, collected on the day of vaccination. The receptor was derived from a middle-aged man who received an inactivated influenza vaccine. Donor details come from another sample of the same person, matched by shared clones. Rearrangement joined TRBV7-6 to TRBJ2-1, with an unclear D gene assignment. DNA sequence: TGTGCCAGCAGCTTAGTGACTGGGGTTTTGTTCTTC. Its coded protein is CASSLVTGVLFF.